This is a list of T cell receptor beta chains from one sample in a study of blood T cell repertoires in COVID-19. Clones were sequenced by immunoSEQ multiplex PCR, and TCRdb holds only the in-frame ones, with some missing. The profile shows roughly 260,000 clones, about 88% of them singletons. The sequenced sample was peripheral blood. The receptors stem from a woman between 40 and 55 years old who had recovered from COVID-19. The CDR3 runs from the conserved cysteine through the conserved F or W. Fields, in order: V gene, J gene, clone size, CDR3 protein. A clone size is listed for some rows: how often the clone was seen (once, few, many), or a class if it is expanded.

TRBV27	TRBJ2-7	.	CASSATSGSSYEQYF
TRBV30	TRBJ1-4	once	CAWGPGQINEKLFF
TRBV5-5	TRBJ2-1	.	CASSLEAGGPLEQFF
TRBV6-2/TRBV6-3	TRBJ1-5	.	CASSSGFNQPQHF
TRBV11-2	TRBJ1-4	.	CASSLKDRGQEKLFF
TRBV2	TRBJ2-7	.	CASLDGTAPYEQYF
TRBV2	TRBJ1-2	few	CASSETQGLVWIYGYTF
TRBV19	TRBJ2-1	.	CASDTGFNEQFF
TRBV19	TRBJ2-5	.	CASSVTGVRAQYF
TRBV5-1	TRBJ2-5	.	CASSAGQLQETQYF
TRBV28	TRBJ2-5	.	CASSFMGQAQETQYF
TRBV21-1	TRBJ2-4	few	CASSADRGLAKNIQYF
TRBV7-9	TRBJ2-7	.	CASSPGRGIHEQYF
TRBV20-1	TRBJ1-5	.	CSASSQGASGQPQHF
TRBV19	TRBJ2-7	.	CASSILGTSGTNEQYF
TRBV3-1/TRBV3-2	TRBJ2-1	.	CASSQDIQRSYNEQFF
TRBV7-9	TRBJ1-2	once	CASSFFQGRNYGYTF
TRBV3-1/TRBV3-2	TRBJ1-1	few	CASSQRLTGESTEAFF
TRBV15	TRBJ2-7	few	CATSRDLVEHEQYF
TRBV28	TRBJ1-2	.	CASSATGFYGYTF
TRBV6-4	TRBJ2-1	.	CASSDSGGATEVYYNEQFF
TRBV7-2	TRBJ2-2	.	CASSSPGWAGELFF
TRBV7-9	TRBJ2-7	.	CASSLHLHRDKSYEQYF
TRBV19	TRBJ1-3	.	CASSTQGSHGNTIYF
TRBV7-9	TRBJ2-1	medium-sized	CASSPGTGLEQFF
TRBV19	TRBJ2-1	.	CASKADPLAGGRRNEQFF
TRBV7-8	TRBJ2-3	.	CASSLPGQGPLTDTQYF
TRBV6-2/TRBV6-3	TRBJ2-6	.	CASSYQGSGANVLTF
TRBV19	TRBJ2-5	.	CASSNPSGVQETQYF
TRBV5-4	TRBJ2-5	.	CASSLGQEETQYF
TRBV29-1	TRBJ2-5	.	CSVGGLAGGSGETQYF
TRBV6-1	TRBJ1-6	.	CASSEGGGSTLHF